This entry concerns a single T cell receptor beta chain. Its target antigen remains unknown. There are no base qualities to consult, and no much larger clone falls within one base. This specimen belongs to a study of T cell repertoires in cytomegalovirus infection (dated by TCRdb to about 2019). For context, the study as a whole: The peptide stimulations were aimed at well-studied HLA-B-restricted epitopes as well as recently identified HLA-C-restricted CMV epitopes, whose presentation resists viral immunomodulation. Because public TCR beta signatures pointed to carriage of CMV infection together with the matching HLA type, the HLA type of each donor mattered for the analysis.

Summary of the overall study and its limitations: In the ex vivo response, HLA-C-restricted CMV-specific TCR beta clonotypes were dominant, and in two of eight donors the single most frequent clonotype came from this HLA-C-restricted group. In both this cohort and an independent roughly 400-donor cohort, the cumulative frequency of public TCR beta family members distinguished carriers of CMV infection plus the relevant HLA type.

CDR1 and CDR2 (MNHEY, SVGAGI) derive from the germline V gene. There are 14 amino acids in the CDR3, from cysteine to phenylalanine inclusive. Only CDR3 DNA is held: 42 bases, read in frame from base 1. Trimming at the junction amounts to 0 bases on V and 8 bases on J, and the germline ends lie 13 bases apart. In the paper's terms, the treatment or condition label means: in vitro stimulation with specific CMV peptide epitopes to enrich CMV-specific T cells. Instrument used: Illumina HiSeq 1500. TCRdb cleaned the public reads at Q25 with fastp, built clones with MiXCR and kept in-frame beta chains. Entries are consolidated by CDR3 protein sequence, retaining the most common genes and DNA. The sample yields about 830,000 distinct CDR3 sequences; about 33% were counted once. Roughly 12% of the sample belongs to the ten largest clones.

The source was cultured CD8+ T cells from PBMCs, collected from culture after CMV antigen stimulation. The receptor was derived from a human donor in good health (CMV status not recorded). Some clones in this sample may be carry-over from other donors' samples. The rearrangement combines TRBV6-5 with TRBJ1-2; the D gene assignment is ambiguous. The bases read TGTGCCAGCAGTTACTCCCTAGGGCAGAAAGGCTACACCTTC. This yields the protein CASSYSLGQKGYTF.